The rows below give T cell receptor beta chains drawn from one sample of a study of blood T cell repertoires in COVID-19. TCRdb keeps only in-frame clones here, not all; method: immunoSEQ multiplex PCR. The sample lists about 140,000 clones, more than 75% occurring once. The specimen was PBMCs or T cells enriched from blood (not recorded which). The source is a man aged 60-69 years who had recovered from COVID-19. Each CDR3 is given with its conserved first and last residue. Fields, in order: J gene, D gene, clone size, V gene, CDR3 protein, CDR3 DNA. The D gene is left open where the match is weak. Clone size is shown for a subset of rows, as once, few, many or a class of expanded clone.

TRBJ1-2	.	.	TRBV28	CASSLSGGVGYTF	TGTGCCAGCAGCCTTTCTGGGGGGGTGGGCTACACCTTC
TRBJ1-3	TRBD1	.	TRBV18	CASSPGTGTGNTIYF	TGTGCCAGCTCACCCGGGACAGGGACTGGAAACACCATATATTTT
TRBJ2-5	TRBD2	.	TRBV27	CASSLSLSGSLETQYF	TGTGCCAGCAGTTTATCCTTGAGCGGGAGTCTGGAGACCCAGTACTTC
TRBJ1-1	.	.	TRBV6-5	CASSYLRQMNTEAFF	TGTGCCAGCAGTTACTTGAGACAGATGAACACTGAAGCTTTCTTT
TRBJ2-5	.	.	TRBV5-5	CASSLDRVQETQYF	TGTGCCAGCAGCTTGGACAGGGTCCAAGAGACCCAGTACTTC
TRBJ1-1	TRBD1	once	TRBV7-6	CASSLLWDSTEAFF	TGTGCCAGCAGCCTCCTCTGGGACAGCACTGAAGCTTTCTTT
TRBJ2-7	TRBD2	.	TRBV6-5	CASTAFRGGEQYF	TGTGCCAGCACCGCCTTCCGGGGGGGCGAGCAGTACTTC
TRBJ1-2	TRBD1	.	TRBV19	CASSNWTGYGYTF	TGTGCCAGTAGTAACTGGACAGGCTATGGCTACACCTTC
TRBJ2-7	TRBD1	.	TRBV29-1	CSVGQGRGSYEQYF	TGCAGCGTGGGACAGGGCAGGGGCTCCTACGAGCAGTACTTC
TRBJ1-2	.	.	TRBV6-5	CASTLDSYGYTF	TGTGCCAGCACCCTGGACAGTTATGGCTACACCTTC
TRBJ2-1	.	.	TRBV2	CASRIPGLTTNNEQFF	TGTGCCAGCAGAATCCCGGGACTTACTACTAACAATGAGCAGTTCTTC
TRBJ1-1	TRBD1	.	TRBV6-5	CASSPLTGVNTEAFF	TGTGCCAGCAGCCCCCTGACAGGGGTGAACACTGAAGCTTTCTTT
TRBJ2-1	.	.	TRBV5-4	CASSLVRSSSYNEQFF	TGTGCCAGCAGCTTGGTTCGTTCTAGCTCCTACAATGAGCAGTTCTTC
TRBJ2-7	TRBD1	.	TRBV4-2	CASSRDGQGYSYEQYF	TGTGCCAGCAGCCGGGATGGACAGGGTTACTCCTACGAGCAGTACTTC
TRBJ2-1	.	.	TRBV5-1	CASSRGWGGIHNEQFF	TGCGCCAGCAGCAGAGGATGGGGGGGCATCCACAATGAGCAGTTCTTC
TRBJ1-2	TRBD1	.	TRBV6-5	CASSRTGGSYGYTF	TGTGCCAGCAGCCGGACAGGGGGCTCCTATGGCTACACCTTC
TRBJ2-2	TRBD1	.	TRBV30	CAWSTGTGDYGELFF	TGTGCCTGGAGTACCGGGACAGGAGATTACGGGGAGCTGTTTTTT
TRBJ1-2	TRBD1	.	TRBV2	CASSGTGFGYTF	TGTGCCAGCAGTGGGACAGGGTTCGGCTACACCTTC
TRBJ1-2	TRBD1	.	TRBV19	CASQRGPSNYGYTF	TGTGCCAGTCAGAGGGGGCCCTCTAACTATGGCTACACCTTC
TRBJ2-3	TRBD1	.	TRBV14	CASSPVGQGTQYF	TGTGCCAGCAGCCCCGTCGGACAGGGTACGCAGTATTTT
TRBJ2-7	TRBD1	.	TRBV7-9	CASSKPRDRTVEQYF	TGTGCCAGCAGCAAACCTCGGGACAGGACCGTCGAGCAGTACTTC
TRBJ1-3	.	.	TRBV29-1	CSVVTTGNTIYF	TGCAGCGTTGTAACAACTGGAAACACCATATATTTT
TRBJ1-5	.	.	TRBV10-2	CASSVDSGNQPQHF	TGCGCCAGCAGTGTAGACAGTGGCAATCAGCCCCAGCATTTT
TRBJ2-3	TRBD2	.	TRBV6-5	CASSYSLAGAADTQYF	TGTGCCAGCAGTTACAGCCTAGCGGGAGCGGCAGATACGCAGTATTTT
TRBJ2-2	.	.	TRBV2	CATSEYTTGELFF	TGTGCCACCTCAGAATACACCACCGGGGAGCTGTTTTTT
TRBJ1-5	TRBD1	.	TRBV18	CASSPRGTGSNQPQHF	TGTGCCAGCTCACCACGCGGGACAGGGTCCAATCAGCCCCAGCATTTT
TRBJ2-3	TRBD1	.	TRBV15	CATSSTNRGLRTDTQYF	TGTGCCACCAGCAGTACGAACAGGGGGCTACGCACAGATACGCAGTATTTT
TRBJ2-2	TRBD2	.	TRBV30	CAWRLAWHTGELFF	TGTGCCTGGAGACTAGCGTGGCACACCGGGGAGCTGTTTTTT
TRBJ2-7	.	.	TRBV7-2	CASSFFAGPYEQYF	TGTGCCAGCAGCTTTTTTGCGGGCCCCTACGAGCAGTACTTC
TRBJ2-1	TRBD2	.	TRBV19	CASSTVSGSSYNEQFF	TGTGCCAGTAGTACGGTTAGCGGGAGCTCCTACAATGAGCAGTTCTTC
TRBJ1-2	TRBD1	.	TRBV29-1	CSVVGGTNYGYTF	TGCAGCGTTGTAGGGGGCACTAACTATGGCTACACCTTC
TRBJ1-2	TRBD1	.	TRBV28	CASSSHTGQGEYGYTF	TGTGCCAGCAGCTCACACACCGGACAGGGGGAGTATGGCTACACCTTC
TRBJ2-1	TRBD1	.	TRBV10-2	CASSEPGTAYQFF	TGCGCCAGCAGTGAGCCCGGGACAGCCTATCAGTTCTTC
TRBJ2-1	TRBD2	.	TRBV10-3	CAISEWGGNEQFF	TGTGCCATCAGTGAATGGGGAGGGAATGAGCAGTTCTTC
TRBJ2-1	.	.	TRBV3-1/TRBV3-2	CASSQDRASPVLDEQFF	TGTGCCAGCAGCCAAGATAGGGCTAGCCCCGTTTTGGATGAGCAGTTCTTC
TRBJ2-4	TRBD1	.	TRBV18	CASSTGQEKNIQYF	TGTGCCAGCTCGACCGGACAGGAAAAAAACATTCAGTACTTC
TRBJ2-2	TRBD2	.	TRBV4-2	CASSQSSRGAGTTGELFF	TGTGCCAGCAGCCAATCGTCGCGGGGGGCCGGCACCACCGGGGAGCTGTTTTTT
TRBJ1-1	.	.	TRBV28	CASSSRRTEAFF	TGTGCCAGCAGTTCCCGTCGGACAGAAGCTTTCTTT
TRBJ1-2	TRBD1	.	TRBV7-2	CASSLRQGYGYTF	TGTGCCAGCAGCTTGAGACAGGGCTATGGCTACACCTTC
TRBJ2-1	TRBD1	.	TRBV27	CASSLLRTGGNEQFF	TGTGCCAGCAGTTTACTTCGGACAGGGGGCAATGAGCAGTTCTTC
TRBJ2-5	TRBD1	.	TRBV11-2	CASSLGGQGARETQYF	TGTGCCAGCAGCTTAGGTGGACAGGGGGCAAGGGAGACCCAGTACTTC
TRBJ2-3	.	.	TRBV20-1	CSASIGGSTDTQYF	TGCAGTGCTAGTATAGGAGGTAGCACAGATACGCAGTATTTT
TRBJ2-1	TRBD2	.	TRBV7-9	CASSRPGLAINEQFF	TGTGCCAGCAGCCGTCCGGGACTAGCAATAAATGAGCAGTTCTTC
TRBJ2-1	.	.	TRBV7-6	CASSLVSRLANNEQFF	TGTGCCAGCAGCTTAGTATCCCGCCTAGCGAACAATGAGCAGTTCTTC
TRBJ2-5	.	.	TRBV11-2	CASSLGAGFQETQYF	TGTGCCAGCAGCTTAGGGGCAGGCTTCCAAGAGACCCAGTACTTC
TRBJ1-2	.	.	TRBV6-1	CASREGGLGGYTF	TGTGCCAGCAGGGAAGGTGGACTGGGTGGCTACACCTTC
TRBJ2-2	TRBD2	.	TRBV19	CASSPKGLTSNTGELFF	TGTGCCAGTAGTCCGAAGGGACTAACTTCGAACACCGGGGAGCTGTTTTTT
TRBJ2-3	.	.	TRBV28	CASSLPPTDTQYF	TGTGCCAGCAGCCTCCCTCCCACAGATACGCAGTATTTT
TRBJ2-1	.	.	TRBV19	CASTKRRGLNEQFF	TGTGCCAGTACCAAGAGGCGGGGTTTGAATGAGCAGTTCTTC
TRBJ2-7	.	once	TRBV27	CASSSRQESSYEQYF	TGTGCCAGCAGTTCCCGACAGGAGAGCTCCTACGAGCAGTACTTC